These 24 T cell receptor beta chains originate from one sample sequenced in a study of shared clonotypes between healthy human individuals. Some clones are missing from TCRdb's copy, which holds only in-frame ones; the method was immunoSEQ multiplex PCR. This sample has approximately 350,000 clones; less than 85% occur once, and the top ten carry 10%. The sample consisted of memory CD4+ T cells sorted from blood. Indicated subset: CD45RA-negative fraction. Receptor source: a man aged 25 to 45 in good health.

CDR3 protein: CASSERWANVLTF. The CDR3 region has the DNA TGTGCCAGCAGTGAACGGTGGGCCAACGTCCTGACTTTC. V usage is TRBV2 and J usage is TRBJ2-6; no clear D gene. The CDR3 spans 13 residues. V shed 2 bases and J shed 5 bases, with 4 bases lying between them. The V gene's germline CDR1 is SNHLY and CDR2 FYNNEI.

This clone was observed once. This chain joins TRBV5-1 and TRBJ2-7; tentatively, D is TRBD1 (7 bases). Germline values: CDR1 SGHRS, CDR2 YFSETQ. The CDR3 runs 12 residues. V shed 5 bases and J shed 3 bases, with 9 bases lying between them. The CDR3 loop is CASSQGGYEQYF. For the CDR3, the DNA is TGCGCCAGCAGTCAGGGGGGCTACGAGCAGTACTTC.

As regards this clone: Germline and junction disagree at one end, which may indicate a read error. The J gene is TRBJ2-6, the V gene TRBV11-3; D call uncertain. Germline values: CDR1 SGHNT, CDR2 YENEEA. CDR3 length: 18 residues. CDR3 bases: TGTGCCAGCAGCCAAGATTCCATCTCGACAAAGTCGGGCCAACGTCCTGATTTC. Translation: CASSQDSISTKSGQRPDF.

The rearrangement uses TRBV6-6 and TRBJ1-1; D not certain. CDR1 is MNHNY, CDR2 SVGAGI, per germline (reference sequence). This CDR3 spans 14 amino acids. Deletions cut 5 bases from V and 3 bases from J, with 13 bases between. CDR3 bases: TGTGCCAGCAGTGACTGGACGCGTGACACTGAAGCTTTCTTT. Translated, it gives CASSDWTRDTEAFF.

The rearrangement uses TRBV28 and TRBJ2-2; TRBD2 might be the D (5 bases). The CDR3 covers 13 residues. The V end lost 7 bases, the J end lost 16 bases, and 22 bases lay between the germline ends. Germline V gene sequence: CDR1 MDHEN, CDR2 SYDVKM. CDR3 in DNA: TGTGCCAGCACCCGATACCGGGATTTCTCTCCGTTTTTT. This gives the protein CASTRYRDFSPFF.

CDR3 bases: TGTGCCAGCAGCAGGACAGGGGGCGCAATTAATGAGCAGTTCTTC. Translation gives CASSRTGGAINEQFF. The chain uses TRBV5-4 and TRBJ2-1; 11 bases fit TRBD1. The junction had 7 bases not matched to a gene; V was cut back by 4 bases and J by 7 bases. This CDR3 is 15 amino acids long. Looked up from germline, CDR1 is SGHNT and CDR2 is YYREEE (reference sequence).

The sample holds a few counts of this clone. This rearrangement joins TRBV11-2 to TRBJ2-7; D not resolved. CDR1 is SGHAT, CDR2 FQNNGV, per germline. This CDR3 has 14 amino acids. V was clipped by 2 bases and J by 2 bases, with 10 bases between them. The CDR3: CASSLRLDTYEQYF. As DNA, the CDR3 is TGTGCCAGCAGCTTAAGGCTCGACACCTACGAGCAGTACTTC.

The chain has TRBV4-1 and TRBJ1-4; D uncertain. Germline lookup yields CDR1 MGHRA and CDR2 YSYEKL. V was trimmed by 3 bases and J by 4 bases, leaving 12 bases between them. This CDR3 spans 15 amino acids. CDR3 sequence: CASSQREWGNEKLFF. DNA of the CDR3: TGCGCCAGCAGCCAGAGGGAGTGGGGTAATGAAAAACTGTTTTTT.

The V gene is TRBV19, the J gene TRBJ2-5, with 8 bases aligning to TRBD1. Germline lookup yields CDR1 LNHDA and CDR2 SQIVND (reference sequence). CDR3 length equals 17 residues. V lost 1 base to trimming and J lost 4 bases; unmatched junction nucleotides: 11. CDR3 bases: TGTGCCAGTAGTATAGGGGCAGGGGGCGAATTGAGAGAGACCCAGTACTTC. This encodes CASSIGAGGELRETQYF.

This clone has more than one count but fewer than ten. The rearrangement joins TRBV28 to TRBJ2-7; D is unclear. Per the germline V gene, CDR1 is MDHEN and CDR2 is SYDVKM. The CDR3 is 13 residues long. Trimming pared 2 bases from V and 7 bases from J, leaving 12 bases between. CDR3 loop: CASSLRALREQYF. The CDR3, as DNA: TGTGCCAGCAGTTTAAGGGCTCTGCGGGAGCAGTACTTC.

The sample holds one count of this clone. Here the CDR3 reads CASSPLAGGFYNEQFF. In nucleotides, the CDR3 is TGTGCCAGCTCACCCCTAGCGGGAGGTTTCTACAATGAGCAGTTCTTC. The chain links TRBV18 to TRBJ2-1, with 11 bases identical to TRBD2. V trimming: 3 bases; J trimming: 3 bases; junction bases outside the gene matches: 4. Germline CDR1 is KGHSH and CDR2 is LQKENI. The length of the CDR3 is 16 residues.

CDR3 sequence reads: CAWAKRGAEIRGYTF. CDR3 in DNA: TGTGCCTGGGCCAAAAGGGGAGCCGAGATTCGTGGCTACACCTTC. The rearrangement joins TRBV30 to TRBJ1-2; weak D call: TRBD1 (5 bases). The V gene lost 5 bases and the J gene lost 7 bases, with 23 bases spanning the gap. Per germline, CDR1 GTSNPN and CDR2 SVGIG (reference sequence). CDR3 length: 15 residues.

The genes are TRBV29-1 and TRBJ2-7; D not certain. V gave up 4 bases and J gave up 1 base, with 14 bases separating them. In germline, CDR1 is SQVTM, CDR2 ANQGSEA. CDR3 length: 14 amino acids. Here the CDR3 reads CSVGAGAESYEQYF. DNA of the CDR3: TGCAGCGTTGGGGCTGGCGCCGAATCCTACGAGCAGTACTTC.

The CDR3 loop reads CASSLGSGANVLTF. The DNA of the CDR3 is TGTGCCAGCAGCCTCGGATCTGGGGCCAACGTCCTGACTTTC. The chain links TRBV27 to TRBJ2-6; no clear D. CDR1 MNHEY and CDR2 SMNVEV come from the germline V gene (reference sequence). This CDR3 has 14 residues. The V and J ends lost 6 bases and 1 base respectively, with 7 bases between them. The complete variable domain, with remaining parts taken from reference TRBV27 and TRBJ2-6, reads EAQVTQNPRYLITVTGKKLTVTCSQNMNHEYMSWYRQDPGLGLRQIYYSMNVEVTDKGDVPEGYKVSRKEKRNFPLILESPSPNQTSLYFCASSLGSGANVLTFGAGSRLTVL.

In DNA form, the CDR3 reads TGTGCCAGCAGGTCGGGGACGGTCAACTATGGCTACACCTTC. This encodes CASRSGTVNYGYTF. V is TRBV2 and J is TRBJ1-2; TRBD1 might be the D (5 bases). The V end lost 6 bases, the J end lost 2 bases, and 13 bases lay between the germline ends. Germline CDR1 and CDR2: SNHLY and FYNNEI. This CDR3 has 14 amino acids.

V gene TRBV5-1 combines with J gene TRBJ2-7; D possibly corresponds to TRBD1 (5 bases). V dropped 4 bases and J dropped 3 bases, with 14 bases sitting between them. Per the germline V gene, CDR1 is SGHRS and CDR2 is YFSETQ. The CDR3 is 14 amino acids. CDR3 residues: CASSDQGYRYEQYF. In DNA form, the CDR3 reads TGCGCCAGCAGCGATCAGGGATATCGCTACGAGCAGTACTTC.

The rearrangement links TRBV10-3 to TRBJ2-1, with D perhaps matching TRBD1 (7 bases). This CDR3 is 14 amino acids long. Trimming cost V 2 bases and J 7 bases, with 12 bases left between them. Per the germline V gene, CDR1 is ENHRY and CDR2 is SYGVKD. CDR3 coding DNA: TGTGCCATCAGTGAGGCAGGGGGGCGGAATGAGCAGTTCTTC. It translates to CAISEAGGRNEQFF.

This clone was counted once. V and J are TRBV20-1 and TRBJ2-3; D unresolved. Per germline, CDR1 DFQATT and CDR2 SNEGSKA (reference sequence). This CDR3 has 11 residues. Deletions cut 3 bases from V and 7 bases from J, with 8 bases between. This chain's CDR3 is CSASTSNTQYF. The CDR3 coding sequence is TGCAGTGCTAGTACCTCAAATACGCAGTATTTT.

The sample holds many counts of this clone. This chain links TRBV28 with TRBJ2-1; 7 bases map to TRBD2. V was pared by 1 base and J by 6 bases, with 9 bases of the junction left unmatched. The CDR3 length is 16 residues. From germline, CDR1 is MDHEN and CDR2 SYDVKM. The CDR3 bases are TGTGCCAGCAGTTTATTAGGGACTACCACCTTCAATGAGCAGTTCTTC. As protein: CASSLLGTTTFNEQFF.

This clone was detected once. The chain uses TRBV7-9 and TRBJ1-5; weak D call: TRBD1 (6 bases). The CDR3 runs 15 residues. The V end was cut by 2 bases, the J end by 3 bases, with 11 bases between. CDR1 is SEHNR, CDR2 FQNEAQ, per germline (reference sequence). DNA for the CDR3: TGTGCCAGCAGCTTAACGGACAGTGCCAATCAGCCCCAGCATTTT. Its protein product is CASSLTDSANQPQHF.

This chain joins TRBV27 and TRBJ2-1; 13 bases are a match to TRBD2. Germline trimming cut 6 bases from V and 7 bases from J; bases unmatched to any gene: 9. The CDR3 consists of 16 residues. Germline CDR1 reads MNHEY; CDR2 reads SMNVEV (reference sequence). The CDR3 DNA follows: TGTGCCAGCAGCCCACCGGGACTAGCGGGAATGAATGAGCAGTTCTTC. Protein product: CASSPPGLAGMNEQFF.

This chain joins TRBV29-1 and TRBJ1-1; D might be TRBD1 (6 bases). The CDR3 loop spans 13 amino acids. Germline assignment: CDR1 SQVTM and CDR2 ANQGSEA. The V and J ends lost 5 bases and 1 base respectively, with 11 bases between them. CDR3 in amino acids: CSVKQGGNTEAFF. CDR3 coding DNA: TGCAGCGTTAAACAGGGTGGGAACACTGAAGCTTTCTTT.

This clone was seen only a few times. This chain links TRBV9 with TRBJ2-2; D is perhaps TRBD2 (6 bases). Trimming removed 4 bases at V and 5 bases at J, with 18 bases between. The germline V gene encodes CDR1 SGDLS and CDR2 YYNGEE. The CDR3 runs 16 residues. CDR3 residues: CASSLRGGGDTGELFF. The DNA of the CDR3 is TGTGCCAGCAGCCTAAGAGGTGGAGGGGATACCGGGGAGCTGTTTTTT.

This chain connects TRBV5-5 to TRBJ1-1, with 10 positions matching TRBD1. V lost 2 bases to trimming and J lost 3 bases; unmatched junction nucleotides: 7. Germline V CDR1 and CDR2: SGHKS, YYEKEE (reference sequence). This CDR3 spans 16 amino acids. CDR3 sequence: CASSLVPGQGHTEAFF. For the CDR3, the DNA is TGTGCCAGCAGCTTAGTACCGGGACAGGGGCACACTGAAGCTTTCTTT.